This T cell receptor beta chain is from a study of Tregs in tolerant kidney transplant recipients. Study conclusions and caveats: Activated donor B cell expansion appeared to reveal the most relevant donor-specific TCRbeta repertoire.

V was clipped by 3 bases and J by 3 bases, with 9 bases between them. Germline lookup yields CDR1 SGHNT and CDR2 YENEEA. This CDR3 is built from 13 residues. This clone was observed a single time. Its antigen is unknown. Some clones are missing from TCRdb's copy, which holds only in-frame ones; the method was immunoSEQ multiplex PCR. The sample lists roughly 99,000 clones, more than 85% occurring once. The TCR comes from a human donor who received a combined kidney and bone marrow transplant. The gene calls are TRBV11-3 and TRBJ2-7; D is possibly TRBD2 (5 bases). The input for sequencing was CD4+ T cells from blood, taken before the transplant. The CDR3 region is CASSFEGFYEQYF. The CDR3 nucleotides are TGTGCCAGCAGCTTTGAGGGATTCTACGAGCAGTACTTC.